The rows below give T cell receptor beta chains drawn from one sample of a study of T cell responses to AZD1222 COVID-19 vaccine. Measured with immunoSEQ multiplex PCR; TCRdb has only the in-frame clones, and not every one. Of fewer than 100,000 clones listed, more than 90% were seen once; the top ten hold roughly 13%. This material consisted of peripheral blood, taken on day 0 of AZD1222 vaccination. These receptors all stem from an adult in good health. Both conserved end residues are part of each CDR3. The order of the fields is J gene, V gene, clone size, D gene, CDR3 protein, CDR3 DNA. A D gene is named only where the DNA matches it firmly. Size values are once, few and many counts, or a class for expanded clones, and some rows have none.

J: TRBJ2-7; V: TRBV3-1/TRBV3-2; size: .; D: .; CDR3: CASSQDRGSYEQYF; DNA: TGTGCCAGCAGCCAAGATCGGGGGTCCTACGAGCAGTACTTC
J: TRBJ1-1; V: TRBV27; size: .; D: .; CDR3: CASSPLRNTEAFF; DNA: TGTGCCAGCAGTCCCCTCCGGAACACTGAAGCTTTCTTT
J: TRBJ2-7; V: TRBV6-5; size: .; D: .; CDR3: CASSYGGNLIYEQYF; DNA: TGTGCCAGCAGTTACGGGGGGAACCTCATCTACGAGCAGTACTTC
J: TRBJ2-3; V: TRBV30; size: .; D: TRBD2; CDR3: CAYGAGGGDTQYF; DNA: TGTGCCTACGGAGCGGGGGGGGGAGATACGCAGTATTTT
J: TRBJ1-3; V: TRBV19; size: .; D: .; CDR3: CASSTGNTIYF; DNA: TGTGCCAGTAGTACTGGAAACACCATATATTTT
J: TRBJ1-5; V: TRBV20-1; size: .; D: .; CDR3: CSASSQGTVLPQHF; DNA: TGCAGTGCTAGTTCGCAGGGGACCGTCCTTCCCCAGCATTTT
J: TRBJ2-3; V: TRBV4-2; size: .; D: TRBD2; CDR3: CASSQGTSGRAVDTQYF; DNA: TGTGCCAGCAGCCAAGGGACTAGCGGGAGGGCGGTAGATACGCAGTATTTT
J: TRBJ2-1; V: TRBV6-6; size: .; D: TRBD2; CDR3: CASSPPSGSVPNEQFF; DNA: TGTGCCAGCAGTCCCCCAAGCGGGAGTGTTCCAAATGAGCAGTTCTTC
J: TRBJ2-7; V: TRBV30; size: .; D: TRBD1; CDR3: CAWSTGTGGLEQYF; DNA: TGTGCCTGGAGTACAGGGACAGGGGGCCTCGAGCAGTACTTC
J: TRBJ2-7; V: TRBV28; size: once; D: .; CDR3: CASSRKGDFSYEQYF; DNA: TGTGCCAGCAGCCGTAAAGGGGACTTCTCCTACGAGCAGTACTTC
J: TRBJ2-7; V: TRBV6-1; size: .; D: TRBD1; CDR3: CASSEVQGQGAYEQYF; DNA: TGTGCCAGCAGTGAAGTCCAGGGACAGGGGGCCTACGAGCAGTACTTC
J: TRBJ1-4; V: TRBV20-1; size: .; D: .; CDR3: CSASLPGTVVKLFF; DNA: TGCAGTGCTAGTCTTCCCGGGACCGTAGTTAAACTGTTTTTT
J: TRBJ1-5; V: TRBV6-5; size: .; D: .; CDR3: CASRRITNQPQHF; DNA: TGTGCCAGCAGACGAATTACCAATCAGCCCCAGCATTTT
J: TRBJ1-5; V: TRBV30; size: .; D: .; CDR3: CAWSLGGNQPQHF; DNA: TGTGCCTGGAGTCTAGGCGGCAATCAGCCCCAGCATTTT
J: TRBJ1-1; V: TRBV18; size: .; D: .; CDR3: CASSPQWAGTEAFF; DNA: TGTGCCAGCTCACCACAGTGGGCCGGCACTGAAGCTTTCTTT
J: TRBJ2-1; V: TRBV9; size: .; D: .; CDR3: CASSVAVGEQFF; DNA: TGTGCCAGCAGCGTAGCTGTGGGTGAGCAGTTCTTC
J: TRBJ2-7; V: TRBV11-3; size: .; D: TRBD2; CDR3: CASSLDLLAGYEQYF; DNA: TGTGCCAGCAGCTTAGATCTCCTAGCGGGGTACGAGCAGTACTTC
J: TRBJ2-1; V: TRBV5-5; size: .; D: .; CDR3: CASSWDVYNEQFF; DNA: TGTGCCAGCAGCTGGGACGTTTACAATGAGCAGTTCTTC
J: TRBJ1-1; V: TRBV20-1; size: .; D: .; CDR3: CSARDYREAFF; DNA: TGCAGTGCTAGAGATTACAGGGAAGCTTTCTTT
J: TRBJ2-7; V: TRBV24-1; size: few; D: TRBD1; CDR3: CATSDKTGGAYEQYF; DNA: TGTGCCACCAGTGATAAAACAGGGGGCGCCTACGAGCAGTACTTC
J: TRBJ2-1; V: TRBV24-1; size: .; D: TRBD2; CDR3: CATSDASGSSYNEQFF; DNA: TGTGCCACCAGTGATGCGAGCGGGAGCTCCTACAATGAGCAGTTCTTC
J: TRBJ2-7; V: TRBV3-1/TRBV3-2; size: .; D: .; CDR3: CASSPYFGAYEQYF; DNA: TGTGCCAGCAGCCCCTATTTCGGGGCCTACGAGCAGTACTTC
J: TRBJ2-2; V: TRBV21-1; size: .; D: .; CDR3: CASSKKRPGTRVIVAGELFF; DNA: TGTGCCAGCAGCAAAAAAAGACCAGGCACGCGGGTTATCGTTGCCGGGGAGCTGTTTTTT
J: TRBJ1-1; V: TRBV24-1; size: .; D: .; CDR3: CATREQPRGMNTEAFF; DNA: TGTGCCACCAGGGAACAGCCGAGGGGGATGAACACTGAAGCTTTCTTT
J: TRBJ1-2; V: TRBV29-1; size: .; D: .; CDR3: CSVGGPSYGYTF; DNA: TGCAGCGTTGGTGGACCCTCCTATGGCTACACCTTC
J: TRBJ2-7; V: TRBV21-1; size: .; D: .; CDR3: CASSNDKTTGSYEQYF; DNA: TGTGCCAGCAGCAACGACAAAACGACAGGGTCCTACGAGCAGTACTTC
J: TRBJ2-1; V: TRBV19; size: .; D: TRBD2; CDR3: CASSMRFAGVRHEQFF; DNA: TGTGCCAGTAGTATGAGGTTTGCGGGGGTGCGGCATGAGCAGTTCTTC